One sample yielded the 11 T cell receptor beta chains listed below, sequenced in a study of shared clonotypes between healthy human individuals. Terminally differentiated effector memory CD45RA+ cells were excluded by CCR7 positive selection of CD45RO-negative cells. Libraries were prepared by immunoSEQ multiplex PCR; TCRdb keeps only in-frame clonotypes and omits some of them. The sample yields 1.5 million to 2.5 million clones, about 95% seen once. The sample taken for sequencing was naive CD8+ T cells sorted from blood. The receptors here all came from a man younger than 30 in good health.

This clone was recorded only once. The V gene is TRBV27, the J gene TRBJ2-1, with TRBD2 matching over 7 bases. Trimming cost V 0 bases and J 10 bases; bases outside gene matches: 6. Germline CDR1 reads MNHEY; CDR2 reads SMNVEV (reference sequence). There are 14 residues in the CDR3. CDR3 sequence reads: CASSLSTSREEQFF. The CDR3 DNA follows: TGTGCCAGCAGTTTATCGACTAGCAGAGAGGAGCAGTTCTTC.

The chain joins TRBV2 to TRBJ2-7, with D perhaps assigned TRBD1 or TRBD2 (5 bases each). There are 14 residues in the CDR3. Trimming pared 8 bases from V and 2 bases from J, leaving 16 bases between. Germline V gives CDR1 SNHLY, CDR2 FYNNEI. CDR3 bases: TGTGCCAGCCGTGCCGGGCAGGGAGCCTACGAGCAGTACTTC. As protein: CASRAGQGAYEQYF.

The chain uses TRBV11-2 and TRBJ1-2; 10 nucleotides line up with TRBD1. Per the germline V gene, CDR1 is SGHAT and CDR2 is FQNNGV. The CDR3 is 16 amino acids. V trimming: 5 bases; J trimming: 8 bases; junction bases outside the gene matches: 14. The CDR3 spells CASSPTGGASPSGYTF. CDR3 nucleotides: TGTGCCAGCAGCCCGACAGGGGGCGCGTCACCTTCCGGCTACACCTTC.

The J gene is TRBJ1-2, the V gene TRBV4-1; no clear D gene. Germline lookup yields CDR1 MGHRA and CDR2 YSYEKL. CDR3 length: 14 residues. Trimming stripped 4 bases from V and 6 bases from J, with 15 bases between. The DNA for the CDR3 is TGCGCCAGCAGCCTAAGTGAGGCAGCTAATGGCTACACCTTC. It specifies CASSLSEAANGYTF.

V and J are TRBV5-6 and TRBJ2-1; a weak D match, TRBD2 (5 bases). V dropped 1 base and J dropped 9 bases, with 8 bases sitting between them. Germline lookup yields CDR1 SGHDT and CDR2 YYEEEE. CDR3 length: 12 amino acids. The DNA for the CDR3 is TGTGCCAGCAGCTTGCCTAGCCTTGAGCAGTTCTTC. This sequence encodes CASSLPSLEQFF. The full variable domain, its missing parts supplied by reference TRBV5-6 and TRBJ2-1, is DAGVTQSPTHLIKTRGQQVTLRCSPKSGHDTVSWYQQALGQGPQFIFQYYEEEERQRGNFPDRFSGHQFPNYSSELNVNALLLGDSALYLCASSLPSLEQFFGPGTRLTVL.

The chain links TRBV5-4 to TRBJ2-1; weak D call: TRBD1 (6 bases). There are 16 residues in the CDR3. Per germline, CDR1 SGHNT and CDR2 YYREEE (reference sequence). Trimming left V 4 bases short and J 0 bases short, with 14 bases between. The DNA for the CDR3 is TGTGCCAGCAGCGATTCCGGGACAATCTCCTACAATGAGCAGTTCTTC. Its translation is CASSDSGTISYNEQFF.

The V gene is TRBV5-4, the J gene TRBJ1-3, with D unclear. The V end was cut by 4 bases, the J end by 4 bases, with 9 bases between. The germline V gene has CDR1 SGHNT and CDR2 YYREEE (reference sequence). The CDR3 is 13 amino acids. CDR3 in DNA: TGTGCCAGCAGCGACGGGATAGGAAACACCATATATTTT. Translation: CASSDGIGNTIYF. The full variable domain, with the rest looked up from reference TRBV5-4 and TRBJ1-3, is ETGVTQSPTHLIKTRGQQVTLRCSSQSGHNTVSWYQQALGQGPQFIFQYYREEENGRGNFPPRFSGLQFPNYSSELNVNALELDDSALYLCASSDGIGNTIYFGEGSWLTVV.

The chain links TRBV30 to TRBJ2-5; maybe TRBD2 (5 bases). The germline gives CDR1 GTSNPN, CDR2 SVGIG (reference sequence). V dropped 2 bases and J dropped 4 bases, with 14 bases sitting between them. The CDR3 is 14 amino acids. Here the CDR3 reads CAWSPLVGSETQYF. The CDR3 DNA reads TGTGCCTGGAGTCCACTAGTAGGATCAGAGACCCAGTACTTC.

The V call is TRBV5-4, the J call TRBJ1-5, with D hard to call. Trimming cost V 1 base and J 9 bases, with 8 bases left between them. There are 12 residues in the CDR3. The V gene's germline CDR1 is SGHNT and CDR2 YYREEE (reference sequence). In DNA form, the CDR3 reads TGTGCCAGCAGCTTGAACCTTGGGCCCCAGCATTTT. Amino acid sequence: CASSLNLGPQHF.

The chain combines TRBV7-6 with TRBJ2-7; D not certain. The V end was cut by 0 bases, the J end by 3 bases, with 9 bases between. The CDR3 totals 14 residues. Germline V gene data show CDR1 as SGHVS and CDR2 as FNYEAQ. The CDR3 sequence is CASSLAPQLYEQYF. The CDR3 DNA is TGTGCCAGCAGCTTAGCGCCACAGCTCTACGAGCAGTACTTC. Full variable domain (rest looked up from reference TRBV7-6 and TRBJ2-7): GAGVSQSPRYKVTKRGQDVALRCDPISGHVSLYWYRQALGQGPEFLTYFNYEAQQDKSGLPNDRFSAERPEGSISTLTIQRTEQRDSAMYRCASSLAPQLYEQYFGPGTRLTVT.

The count of this clone is one. V is TRBV27 and J is TRBJ1-1, with D hard to call. The CDR3 consists of 14 residues. V was trimmed by 3 bases and J by 0 bases, leaving 8 bases between them. Germline CDR1 reads MNHEY; CDR2 reads SMNVEV (reference sequence). For the CDR3, the DNA is TGTGCCAGCAGTTTGTCGGTTGTGAACACTGAAGCTTTCTTT. Its translation: CASSLSVVNTEAFF.